This record concerns one T cell receptor beta chain sequence. This clonotype showed up just a few times. It has no known antigen specificity. Base quality data are lacking; no much larger clone is found one base away. As encoded in the germline V gene, CDR1 is MNHNS while CDR2 is SASEGT. A distance of 15 bases separates the germline ends of V and J, which lose 4 bases and 12 bases respectively. From the cysteine through the phenylalanine, the CDR3 covers 12 amino acids. The read is trimmed to its CDR3 DNA, 36 bases read in frame from base 1. The data were obtained in a study of blood T cells in healthy people across ages (dated by TCRdb to between 2015 and 2017). Study-level background: In model experiments, template switching captured about one uniquely barcoded TCR beta cDNA molecule for every two T cells. To track age-related changes in TCR beta repertoire diversity, the study relied on deep sequencing normalized with unique cDNA molecular identifiers. Donors were grouped into four age groups: young (average 16 years), middle-aged (roughly 38), aged (around 60) and long-lived (approximately 78). To avoid experimental bias, donors of different ages were randomly spread across the sequencing lanes. The study analyzed two additional independent replicas of 1 million unique cDNA reads from the same blood draw for two donors, one aged 18 to 29 and one aged 80 or older. Results the study describes overall, beyond this receptor: The long-lived group showed more naive CD4+ T cells, fewer expanded clones and increased TCR diversity than the aged group, suggesting age selection. As age increased, observed TCR beta diversity per million T cells dropped in a roughly linear way, and a significant reduction was already evident by age 40. A strong correlation was found between observed TCR beta diversity and the percentage of naive T cells measured by flow cytometry. Because profiling used bulk unsorted PBMCs, naive and antigen-experienced compartments could not be compared conclusively. Because the CMV infection status of the donors was unknown, age-related changes in expanded clonotypes may potentially have been confounded. Estimates of total diversity based on one million sequenced T cells were considered lower bounds and underestimates.

The library was prepared using 5' RACE. TCRdb records Illumina HiSeq 2500 as the sequencer. A second PCR of roughly 6 to 11 cycles was run with a J-beta primer mix and a sample-barcoded 5' primer. A template-switch 5' adaptor carrying 12 random nucleotides introduced a unique molecular identifier onto each TCR beta cDNA molecule. Each sample yielded at least 3 million CDR3-containing paired-end reads. First-strand cDNA was synthesized from all RNA with the Mint cDNA synthesis kit, primed by a TRBC-specific oligonucleotide. All cDNA was treated with uracil-DNA glycosylase and then went through a first 18-cycle PCR with the universal primers M1SS and BC2_uni_R. The paper's data handling went like this. Each sample was normalized by randomly selecting 1 million high-quality reads, each carrying a distinct molecular identifier. Reads with shared molecular identifiers were discarded instead of being binned into consensus sequences. CDR3 identification, clonotype clustering and error correction used MiTCR with a Q25 quality threshold and the strictest error-elimination algorithm. A nonparametric unseen species model with Euler transformation was used to estimate lower-bound total TCR beta diversity. TCRdb reprocessed the public reads (quality trimming at Q25 with fastp, clone calling with MiXCR) and kept in-frame beta chains. Rows are unified per CDR3 protein, each entry keeping the most common DNA and genes. The V and J calls and clone size come from TCRdb's table, not from the authors' own analysis. This sample gives 1.5 million or so distinct CDR3 sequences in total; approximately 43% of them show up just once. Clones ranked in the top ten supply more than 4% of the sample.

Donors were 30 to 45 systemically healthy Caucasian individuals from Russia aged roughly 6 to 90 years. Each donor gave ten milliliters of peripheral blood, collected into EDTA-treated Vacutainer tubes. Ficoll-Paque density-gradient centrifugation was used to isolate PBMCs, with at least 6 million per sample. Total RNA was extracted from PBMCs with Trizol reagent, with at least 5.5 micrograms obtained per sample. Naive CD45RAhigh/CD27high T cell percentages were measured by flow cytometry on a PBMC aliquot from every donor. The sample was blood. The sequence was collected from a woman aged 18-29 years in good health. The sequence links TRBV6-1 to TRBJ1-1; the D gene is perhaps TRBD1, on 5 matching bases. The DNA sequence reads TGTGCCAGCAGTGGCACAGGTTCTAGGTCTTTCTTT. This gives the protein CASSGTGSRSFF.